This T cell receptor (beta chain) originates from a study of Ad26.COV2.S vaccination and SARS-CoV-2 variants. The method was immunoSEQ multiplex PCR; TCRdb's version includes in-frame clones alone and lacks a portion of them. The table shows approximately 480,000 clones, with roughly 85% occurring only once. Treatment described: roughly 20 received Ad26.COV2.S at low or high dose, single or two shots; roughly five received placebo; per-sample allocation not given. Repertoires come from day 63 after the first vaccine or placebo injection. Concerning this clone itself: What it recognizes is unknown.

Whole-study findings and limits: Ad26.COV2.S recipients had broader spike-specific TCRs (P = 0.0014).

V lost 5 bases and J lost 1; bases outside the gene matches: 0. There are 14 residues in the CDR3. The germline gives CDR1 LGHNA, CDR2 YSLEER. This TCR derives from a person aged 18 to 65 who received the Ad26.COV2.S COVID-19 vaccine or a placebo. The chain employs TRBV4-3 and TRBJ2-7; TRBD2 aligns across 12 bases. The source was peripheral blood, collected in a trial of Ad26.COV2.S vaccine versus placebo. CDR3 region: CASSGTSGSYEQYF. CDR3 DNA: TGCGCCAGCAGCGGGACTAGCGGGTCCTACGAGCAGTACTTC.